This T cell receptor beta chain was identified during a study of shared clonotypes between healthy human individuals. Study results and limitations: Among donors, sharing of clonotypes was expected to be affected by sequencing depth. Naive subsets, compared against memory subsets, generally had larger estimated richness values.

Trimming removed 3 bases at V and 2 bases at J, with 11 bases between. The CDR3 length is 14 residues. The germline CDR1 and CDR2 sequences are SGHTA and FQGNSA. For this clone: The target antigen is unknown.

Here immunoSEQ multiplex PCR was the method, and the copy in TCRdb shows in-frame clones only, minus some. The repertoire holds some 2.4 million clones, with approximately 93% as singletons. The receptor's source is a man between 18 and 29 years old in good health. Some clones in this sample may be carry-over from other donors' samples. The chain joins TRBV7-2 to TRBJ2-7; the D gene is possibly TRBD1 (6 bases). Sequenced: naive CD4+ T cells from PBMCs. Specified subset: CD45RA+ positively selected. CDR3 region: CASSFRTDPYEQYF. The DNA of the CDR3 is TGTGCCAGCAGCTTCAGGACAGACCCCTACGAGCAGTACTTC.